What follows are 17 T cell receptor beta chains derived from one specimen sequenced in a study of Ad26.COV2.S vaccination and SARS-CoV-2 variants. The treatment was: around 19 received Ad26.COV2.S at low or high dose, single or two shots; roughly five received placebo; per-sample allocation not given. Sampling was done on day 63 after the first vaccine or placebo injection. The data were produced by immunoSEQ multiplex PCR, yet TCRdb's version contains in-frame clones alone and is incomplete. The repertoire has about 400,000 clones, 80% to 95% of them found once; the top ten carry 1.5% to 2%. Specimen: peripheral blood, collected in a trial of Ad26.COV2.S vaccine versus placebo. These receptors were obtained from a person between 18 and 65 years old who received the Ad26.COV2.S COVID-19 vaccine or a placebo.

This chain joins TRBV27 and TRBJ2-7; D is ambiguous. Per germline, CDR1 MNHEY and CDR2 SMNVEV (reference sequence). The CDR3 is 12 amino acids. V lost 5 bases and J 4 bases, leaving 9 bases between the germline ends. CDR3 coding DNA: TGTGCCAGCAGTCCACTCGATTACGAGCAGTACTTC. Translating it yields CASSPLDYEQYF.

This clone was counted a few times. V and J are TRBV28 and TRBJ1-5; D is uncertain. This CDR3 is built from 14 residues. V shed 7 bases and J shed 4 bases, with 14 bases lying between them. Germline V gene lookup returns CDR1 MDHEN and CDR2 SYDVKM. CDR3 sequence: CASKMPGSNQPQHF. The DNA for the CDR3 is TGTGCCAGCAAAATGCCGGGATCGAATCAGCCCCAGCATTTT.

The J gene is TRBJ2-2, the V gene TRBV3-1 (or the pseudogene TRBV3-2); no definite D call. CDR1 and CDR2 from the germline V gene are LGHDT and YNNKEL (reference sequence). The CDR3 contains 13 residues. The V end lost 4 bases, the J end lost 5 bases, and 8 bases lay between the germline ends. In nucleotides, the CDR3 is TGTGCCAGCAGCCTCGGATGGACCGGGGAGCTGTTTTTT. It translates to CASSLGWTGELFF.

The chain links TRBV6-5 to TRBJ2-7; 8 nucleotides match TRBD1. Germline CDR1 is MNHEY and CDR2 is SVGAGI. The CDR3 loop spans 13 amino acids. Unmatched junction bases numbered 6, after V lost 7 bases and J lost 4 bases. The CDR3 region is CASNPTGAYEQYF. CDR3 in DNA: TGTGCCAGCAACCCGACAGGGGCGTACGAGCAGTACTTC.

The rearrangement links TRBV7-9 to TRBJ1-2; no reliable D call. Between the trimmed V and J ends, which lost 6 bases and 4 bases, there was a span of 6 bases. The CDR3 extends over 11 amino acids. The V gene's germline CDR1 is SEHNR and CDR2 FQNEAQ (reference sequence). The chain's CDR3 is CASRRGYGYTF. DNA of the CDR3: TGTGCCAGCAGACGGGGCTATGGCTACACCTTC.

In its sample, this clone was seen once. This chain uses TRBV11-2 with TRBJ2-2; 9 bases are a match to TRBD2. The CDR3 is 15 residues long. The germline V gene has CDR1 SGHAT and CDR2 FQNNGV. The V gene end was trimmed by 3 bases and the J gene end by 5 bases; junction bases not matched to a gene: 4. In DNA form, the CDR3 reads TGTGCCAGCAGCTTGAAAGCGGGGGGAACCGGGGAGCTGTTTTTT. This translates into CASSLKAGGTGELFF.

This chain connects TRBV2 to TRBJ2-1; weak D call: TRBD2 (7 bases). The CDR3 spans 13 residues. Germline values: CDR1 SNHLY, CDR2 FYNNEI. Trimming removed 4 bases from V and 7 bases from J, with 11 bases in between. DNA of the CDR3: TGTGCCAGCAGTGCGGGGGGCAGGAATGAGCAGTTCTTC. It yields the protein CASSAGGRNEQFF.

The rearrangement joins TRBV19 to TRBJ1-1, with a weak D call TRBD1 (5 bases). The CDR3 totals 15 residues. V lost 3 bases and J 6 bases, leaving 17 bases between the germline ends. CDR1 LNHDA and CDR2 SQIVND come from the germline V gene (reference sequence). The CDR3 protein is CASSITSRQRPEAFF. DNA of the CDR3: TGTGCCAGTAGTATCACGTCCCGACAGCGTCCTGAAGCTTTCTTT.

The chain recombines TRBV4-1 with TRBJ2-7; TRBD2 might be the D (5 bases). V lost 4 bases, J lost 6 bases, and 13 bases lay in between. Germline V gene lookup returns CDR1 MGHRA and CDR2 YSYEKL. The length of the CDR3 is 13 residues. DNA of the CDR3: TGCGCCAGCAGCCGCCCCGGACTGGGCGAGCAGTACTTC. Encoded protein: CASSRPGLGEQYF.

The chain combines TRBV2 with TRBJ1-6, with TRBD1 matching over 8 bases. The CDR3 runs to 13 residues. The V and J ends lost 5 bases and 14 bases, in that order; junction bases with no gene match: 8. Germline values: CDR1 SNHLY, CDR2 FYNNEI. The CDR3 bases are TGTGCCAGCAGTTTGACAGGGGTGTCGGCCCTCCACTTT. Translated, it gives CASSLTGVSALHF.

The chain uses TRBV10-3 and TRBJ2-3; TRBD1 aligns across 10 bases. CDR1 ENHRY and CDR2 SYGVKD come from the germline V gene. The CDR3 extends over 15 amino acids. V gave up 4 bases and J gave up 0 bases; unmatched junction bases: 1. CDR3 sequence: CAISADRGSTDTQYF. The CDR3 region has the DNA TGTGCCATCAGTGCGGACAGGGGGAGCACAGATACGCAGTATTTT.

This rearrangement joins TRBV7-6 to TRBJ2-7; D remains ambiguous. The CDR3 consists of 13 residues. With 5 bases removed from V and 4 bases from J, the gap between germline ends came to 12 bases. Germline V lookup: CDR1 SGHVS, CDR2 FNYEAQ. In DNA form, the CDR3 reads TGTGCCAGCAGCCCGGGCGCTAGGTACGAGCAGTACTTC. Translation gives CASSPGARYEQYF.

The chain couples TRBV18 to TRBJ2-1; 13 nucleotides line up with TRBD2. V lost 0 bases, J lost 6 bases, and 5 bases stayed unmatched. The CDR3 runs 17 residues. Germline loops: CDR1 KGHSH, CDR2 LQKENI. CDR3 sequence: CASSPPIGTSGANEQFF. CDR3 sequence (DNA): TGTGCCAGCTCACCACCGATCGGGACTAGCGGGGCCAATGAGCAGTTCTTC.

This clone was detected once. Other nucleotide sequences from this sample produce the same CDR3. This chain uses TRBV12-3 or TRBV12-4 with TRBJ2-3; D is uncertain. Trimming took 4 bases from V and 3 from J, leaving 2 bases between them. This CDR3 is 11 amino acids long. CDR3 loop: CASSSTDTQYF. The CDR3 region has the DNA TGTGCCAGCAGTTCGACAGATACGCAGTATTTT.

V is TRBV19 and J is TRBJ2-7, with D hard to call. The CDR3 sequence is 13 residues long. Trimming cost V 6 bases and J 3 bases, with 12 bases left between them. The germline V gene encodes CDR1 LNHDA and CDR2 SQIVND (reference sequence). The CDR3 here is CASSSRKGYEQYF. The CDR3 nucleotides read TGTGCCAGTAGCTCTCGAAAAGGCTACGAGCAGTACTTC.

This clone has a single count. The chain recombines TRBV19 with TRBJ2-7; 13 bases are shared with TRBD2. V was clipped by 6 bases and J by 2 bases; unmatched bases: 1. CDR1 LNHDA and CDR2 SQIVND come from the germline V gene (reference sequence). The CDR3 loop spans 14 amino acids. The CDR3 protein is CASRTSGGAYEQYF. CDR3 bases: TGTGCCAGTAGAACTAGCGGGGGGGCCTACGAGCAGTACTTC.

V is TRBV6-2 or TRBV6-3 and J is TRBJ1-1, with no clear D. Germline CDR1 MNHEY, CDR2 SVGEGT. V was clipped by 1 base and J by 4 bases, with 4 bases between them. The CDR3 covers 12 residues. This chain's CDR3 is CASSYWVTEAFF. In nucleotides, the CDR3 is TGTGCCAGCAGTTACTGGGTCACTGAAGCTTTCTTT.